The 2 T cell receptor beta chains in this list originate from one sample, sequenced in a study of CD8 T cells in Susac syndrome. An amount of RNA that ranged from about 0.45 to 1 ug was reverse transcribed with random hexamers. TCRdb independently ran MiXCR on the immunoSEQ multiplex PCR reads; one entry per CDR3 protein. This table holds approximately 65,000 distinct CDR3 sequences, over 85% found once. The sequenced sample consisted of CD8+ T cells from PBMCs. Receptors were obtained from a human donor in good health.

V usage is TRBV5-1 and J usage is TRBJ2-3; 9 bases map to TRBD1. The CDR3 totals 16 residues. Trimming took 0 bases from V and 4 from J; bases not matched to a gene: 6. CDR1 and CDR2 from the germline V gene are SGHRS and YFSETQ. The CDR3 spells CASSLEGQGMADTQYF. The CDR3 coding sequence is TGCGCCAGCAGCTTGGAAGGACAGGGGATGGCAGATACGCAGTATTTT.

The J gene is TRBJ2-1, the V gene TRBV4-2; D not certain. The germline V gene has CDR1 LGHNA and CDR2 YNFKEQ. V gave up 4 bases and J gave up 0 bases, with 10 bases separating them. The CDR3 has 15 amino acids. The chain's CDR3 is CASSRLKSSYNEQFF. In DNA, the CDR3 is TGTGCCAGCAGCCGACTGAAGAGCTCCTACAATGAGCAGTTCTTC.